The 12 T cell receptor beta chains given below trace back to one sample, sequenced in a study of identical twins. TCRdb re-called the 5' RACE reads through MiXCR, storing one row per CDR3 protein. The table shows fewer than 900,000 distinct CDR3 sequences, with about 20% occurring only once. This sample also belongs to another study, concerning T cells expressing NK-cell markers.

Sequencing input: PBMCs. The receptors come from a young woman in good health.

This clonotype was found a few times. V gene TRBV20-1 combines with J gene TRBJ2-5, with D possibly being TRBD1 (7 bases). Germline assignment: CDR1 DFQATT and CDR2 SNEGSKA (reference sequence). The CDR3 is 16 residues long. With 1 base removed from V and 4 bases from J, the gap between germline ends came to 19 bases. The CDR3 is CSARASRRGLGETQYF. DNA of the CDR3: TGCAGTGCTAGAGCCTCAAGGAGGGGGCTGGGAGAGACCCAGTACTTC.

The rearrangement joins TRBV27 to TRBJ2-3, with D possibly matching TRBD2 (7 bases). With 5 bases removed from V and 2 bases from J, the gap between germline ends came to 20 bases. The CDR3 covers 17 residues. Germline V lookup: CDR1 MNHEY, CDR2 SMNVEV (reference sequence). Here the CDR3 reads CASSPLPRGGDTDTQYF. DNA of the CDR3: TGTGCCAGCAGTCCCCTCCCGAGGGGGGGAGACACAGATACGCAGTATTTT.

The rearrangement links TRBV12-3 or TRBV12-4 to TRBJ2-7, with 13 bases lining up with TRBD2. The V segment lost 6 bases and the J segment 6 bases; nucleotides outside the gene matches: 5. CDR3 length: 14 residues. The DNA for the CDR3 is TGTGCCAGCAGCACCGGGACTAGCGGGACCGAGCAGTACTTC. Translated: CASSTGTSGTEQYF.

The V gene is TRBV7-9, the J gene TRBJ1-1; D is uncertain. CDR1 SEHNR and CDR2 FQNEAQ come from the germline V gene (reference sequence). V lost 0 bases to trimming and J lost 2 bases, with 16 bases between them. The CDR3 runs 17 residues. CDR3 region: CASSLAPSQPLNTEAFF. The CDR3 nucleotides read TGTGCCAGCAGCTTAGCCCCTTCACAGCCGCTAAACACTGAAGCTTTCTTT.

The rearrangement uses TRBV29-1 and TRBJ2-7; tentative D call: TRBD1 (5 bases). This CDR3 contains 13 residues. Germline V gene lookup returns CDR1 SQVTM and CDR2 ANQGSEA. V lost 6 bases, J lost 4 bases, and 16 bases lay in between. The CDR3 DNA reads TGCAGCGTCCAGGGTAGATCAGTGTACGAGCAGTACTTC. Its protein is CSVQGRSVYEQYF.

Comments on this clonotype: It may be a read error: a sequence one base away is much more abundant. The chain carries TRBV3-1 and TRBJ1-1; D remains unclear. The CDR3 extends over 11 amino acids. The V gene's germline CDR1 is LGHDT and CDR2 YNNKEL (reference sequence). Trimming removed 8 bases from V and 1 base from J, with 5 bases in between. The CDR3 protein is CASGPNTEAFF. The CDR3 nucleotides read TGTGCCAGCGGACCGAACACTGAAGCTTTCTTT.

A few counts support this clonotype. The chain is built from TRBV7-2 and TRBJ2-5; D ambiguous. Germline CDR1 reads SGHTA; CDR2 reads FQGNSA. CDR3 length equals 12 residues. V was pared by 4 bases and J by 2 bases, with 5 bases between. The CDR3 reads CASSSEQETQYF. CDR3 DNA sequence: TGTGCCAGCAGCTCGGAGCAAGAGACCCAGTACTTC.

This clonotype was recorded once. This rearrangement joins TRBV5-6 to TRBJ2-4; no clear D gene. Germline V gene data show CDR1 as SGHDT and CDR2 as YYEEEE. The CDR3 extends over 12 amino acids. V shed 1 base and J shed 5 bases, with 4 bases lying between them. CDR3 coding DNA: TGTGCCAGCAGCTTGTTCCAAAACATTCAGTACTTC. This gives the protein CASSLFQNIQYF. The full variable domain, completed using reference TRBV5-6 and TRBJ2-4, is DAGVTQSPTHLIKTRGQQVTLRCSPKSGHDTVSWYQQALGQGPQFIFQYYEEEERQRGNFPDRFSGHQFPNYSSELNVNALLLGDSALYLCASSLFQNIQYFGAGTRLSVL.

This clonotype was counted at least ten times. V usage is TRBV12-3 or TRBV12-4 and J usage is TRBJ2-5; 8 positions agree with TRBD1. Germline trimming cut 6 bases from V and 5 bases from J; bases unmatched to any gene: 2. This CDR3 has 12 residues. In DNA form, the CDR3 reads TGTGCCAGCAGCCGGACAGGGGAGACCCAGTACTTC. Its protein is CASSRTGETQYF.

The sample holds many counts of this clonotype. This rearrangement joins TRBV29-1 to TRBJ1-5; D is unclear. Germline V lookup: CDR1 SQVTM, CDR2 ANQGSEA. V shed 6 bases and J shed 4 bases, with 13 bases lying between them. This CDR3 has 13 residues. The CDR3 DNA follows: TGCAGCGTACTTGCTCAATCTAATCAGCCCCAGCATTTT. This gives the protein CSVLAQSNQPQHF.

The gene calls are TRBV7-6 and TRBJ2-1; 8 nucleotides align to TRBD2. Germline V lookup: CDR1 SGHVS, CDR2 FNYEAQ. With 6 bases clipped from V and 6 bases from J, the junction kept 13 bases outside the gene matches. The CDR3 is 16 amino acids. The CDR3 here is CASSSIGREEGNEQFF. CDR3 nucleotides: TGTGCCAGCAGTTCCATAGGGCGGGAGGAGGGCAATGAGCAGTTCTTC.

This clonotype occurred a few times. This chain uses TRBV9 with TRBJ1-1; 8 bases are shared with TRBD1. Germline V gene lookup returns CDR1 SGDLS and CDR2 YYNGEE. There are 17 residues in the CDR3. Unmatched junction bases numbered 10, after V lost 3 bases and J lost 0 bases. CDR3 amino acids: CASSAPMGTGVNTEAFF. The CDR3 DNA follows: TGTGCCAGCAGCGCCCCGATGGGGACAGGCGTGAACACTGAAGCTTTCTTT. Variable domain in full (rest from reference TRBV9 and TRBJ1-1): DSGVTQTPKHLITATGQRVTLRCSPRSGDLSVYWYQQSLDQGLQFLIQYYNGEERAKGNILERFSAQQFPDLHSELNLSSLELGDSALYFCASSAPMGTGVNTEAFFGQGTRLTVV.